Sequencing of this T cell receptor beta chain was carried out in a study of Ad26.COV2.S vaccination and SARS-CoV-2 variants (dated by TCRdb to the early 2020s). At the level of the whole study: Donors in the vaccine arm were drawn from COV1001, a phase I-IIa trial of Ad26.COV2.S in healthy adults that was multicentre, randomized, double-blind and placebo-controlled. Ad26.COV2.S was administered intramuscularly at 5 x 10^10 or 1 x 10^11 viral particles, either as a single shot or as two shots given 56 days apart. Sequencing of the TCRbeta repertoire served to evaluate the specificity and breadth of SARS-CoV-2-reactive T cell receptors following Ad26.COV2.S vaccination. A total of roughly 30 samples were included in the TCR-sequenced set, comprising approximately 20 Ad26.COV2.S vaccine recipients, 5 placebo recipients and 8 SARS-CoV-2 convalescent individuals. Participants in the trial were split at random into five groups of five each, receiving low-dose or high-dose Ad26.COV2.S once or twice, or else placebo on both occasions. Blinding of investigators to trial group allocation was maintained during experiments and outcome assessment.

The germline ends are 12 bases apart after V is trimmed by 3 bases and J by 9 bases. From the germline V gene, CDR1 is KGHSH and CDR2 is LQKENI. From the cysteine up to the phenylalanine, the CDR3 has a length of 13 residues. The DNA shown is the 39-base CDR3, in frame from base 1. What this sample's treatment or condition label stands for: around 19 received Ad26.COV2.S at low or high dose, single or two shots; roughly five received placebo; per-sample allocation not given. Repertoires of vaccine and placebo recipients were sequenced from samples collected on day 63 after the first injection. In Cohort 1b, about two dozen adults aged 18-55 years were enrolled at a single site in Boston, USA, between 29 July and 7 August 2020. As a vaccine, Ad26.COV2.S was a replication-incompetent adenovirus type 26 vector that expressed a prefusion-stabilized SARS-CoV-2 spike protein derived from the original Wuhan strain.

The immunoSEQ Assay was the method used to sequence TCRbeta CDR3 regions. After extraction, genomic DNA underwent amplification by bias-controlled multiplex PCR, followed by high-throughput sequencing. The authors' pipeline ran thus. To quantify the absolute abundance of every unique TCRbeta CDR3 region, sequences were collapsed and filtered. T cell fraction was estimated by normalizing TCRbeta template counts to usable DNA, which was measured by amplifying reference genes present in all nucleated cells. Repertoire TCRs were annotated as SARS-CoV-2-specific when V gene, CDR3 amino acid sequence and J gene were exactly matched to a known reactive TCR set. The reference SARS-CoV-2 TCR set was derived from MIRA and filtered for enrichment in COVID-19-positive ImmuneCODE repertoires, a step that removed public or cross-reactive TCRs. Drawing on the MIRA antigens, annotated TCRs were analysed further at the level of specific ORF or position within ORF. Breadth was defined as annotated unique rearrangements over total unique productive rearrangements; depth was the summed frequency of those rearrangements. TCR breadth was compared between groups using two-sided Wilcoxon rank-sum tests. What TCRdb holds here is the immuneACCESS table cut down to in-frame rearrangements. Part of the clones is not present; checked against another copy, under half of the missing clones reflect an unresolved V gene, and the others are unexplained. That table furnishes V, J and clone size, whereas the DNA furnished D and trimming. The sample table contains 300,000 to 500,000 clones; only one count was recorded for about 88% of them. The ten biggest clones cover approximately 3.7% of the sample.

Beyond this particular receptor, the publication reports: Spike-specific TCR breadth was higher in Ad26.COV2.S recipients than in placebo recipients (P = 0.0014). Comparing responses between vaccine doses or regimens was not something the study was powered to do. Vaccine and placebo recipients had comparable non-spike TCR breadth, which fits with the vaccine containing only spike. After vaccination, substantial breadth of spike-specific CD8+ and CD4+ T cell responses was reported. The authors noted that total T cell responses may have been underestimated by the TCR breadth and depth analyses.

In regard to this clone: Its antigen is unknown. The input lacks base qualities; no much larger clone sits a single base away.

The sample was peripheral blood, taken in a trial of Ad26.COV2.S vaccine versus placebo. The V and J genes are TRBV18 and TRBJ2-1; TRBD1 is a weak D gene call, 6 bases matching. The source is a person between 18 and 59 years old who received the Ad26.COV2.S COVID-19 vaccine or a placebo. The CDR3 region reads CASSPDRNTEQFF. In nucleotides, the sequence is TGTGCCAGCTCACCTGACAGGAATACTGAGCAGTTCTTC.